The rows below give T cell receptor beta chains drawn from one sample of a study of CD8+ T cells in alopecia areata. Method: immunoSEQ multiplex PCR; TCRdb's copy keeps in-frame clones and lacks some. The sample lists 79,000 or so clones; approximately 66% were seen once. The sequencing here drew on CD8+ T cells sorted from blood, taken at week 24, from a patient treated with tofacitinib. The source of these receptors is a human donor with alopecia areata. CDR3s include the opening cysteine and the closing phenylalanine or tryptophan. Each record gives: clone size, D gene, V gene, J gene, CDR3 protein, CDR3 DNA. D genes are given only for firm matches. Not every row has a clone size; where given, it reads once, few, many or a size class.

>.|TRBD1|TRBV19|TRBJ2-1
CASSRNRGTNYNEQFF
TGTGCCAGTAGTAGAAACAGGGGAACCAACTACAATGAGCAGTTCTTC
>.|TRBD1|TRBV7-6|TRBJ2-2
CASSLRQGPNTGELFF
TGTGCCAGCAGCTTGAGACAGGGGCCGAACACCGGGGAGCTGTTTTTT
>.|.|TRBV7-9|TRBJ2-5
CASLSGTYDLETQYF
TGTGCCAGCCTTTCCGGGACTTACGATTTAGAGACCCAGTACTTC
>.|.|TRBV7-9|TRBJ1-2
CASSPGNYGGYTF
TGTGCCAGCAGCCCCGGGAATTACGGTGGCTACACCTTC
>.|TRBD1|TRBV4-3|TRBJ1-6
CASSQDYVDRGSYNSPLHF
TGCGCCAGCAGCCAAGATTACGTGGACAGGGGTTCTTATAATTCACCCCTCCACTTT
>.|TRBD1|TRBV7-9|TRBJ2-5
CASSFLTGEPQETQYF
TGTGCCAGCAGCTTCCTTACAGGGGAACCCCAAGAGACCCAGTACTTC
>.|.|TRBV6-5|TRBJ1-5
CASSPLSGGNQPQHF
TGTGCCAGCAGCCCCCTTTCAGGGGGCAATCAGCCCCAGCATTTT
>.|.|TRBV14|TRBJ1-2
CASSPLSGGRDYGYTF
TGTGCCAGCAGCCCACTGTCCGGTGGGAGGGACTATGGCTACACCTTC
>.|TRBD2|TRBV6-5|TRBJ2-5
CASRDTGGETQYF
TGTGCCAGCAGGGATACGGGAGGGGAGACCCAGTACTTC
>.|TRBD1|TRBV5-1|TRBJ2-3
CASSLPDSGTGNTDTQYF
TGCGCCAGCAGCTTGCCCGACTCCGGGACAGGGAACACAGATACGCAGTATTTT
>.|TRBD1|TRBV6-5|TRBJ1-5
CASSSGQVNQPQHF
TGTGCCAGCAGTTCCGGACAGGTAAATCAGCCCCAGCATTTT
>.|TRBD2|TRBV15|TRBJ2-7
CATSRLAGGPYEQYF
TGTGCCACCAGCAGACTAGCGGGAGGGCCTTACGAGCAGTACTTC
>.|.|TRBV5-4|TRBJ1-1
CASSLEGGVITEAFF
TGTGCCAGCAGCTTGGAGGGAGGGGTAATCACTGAAGCTTTCTTT
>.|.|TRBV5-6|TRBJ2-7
CASSLGRSSYEQYF
TGTGCCAGCAGCTTGGGGCGGAGCTCCTACGAGCAGTACTTC
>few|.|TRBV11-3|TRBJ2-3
CASSYSRDTQYF
TGTGCCAGCAGCTACTCCAGGGATACGCAGTATTTT
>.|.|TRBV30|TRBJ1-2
CAWGTVYGYTF
TGTGCCTGGGGGACGGTCTATGGCTACACCTTC
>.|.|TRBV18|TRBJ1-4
CASSPPDGNEKLFF
TGTGCCAGCTCACCACCAGACGGAAATGAAAAACTGTTTTTT
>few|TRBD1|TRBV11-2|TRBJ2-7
CASSLEVQGAYEQYF
TGTGCCAGCAGCTTAGAGGTCCAGGGGGCCTACGAGCAGTACTTC
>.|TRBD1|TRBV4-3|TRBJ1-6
CASSQEFTGDNSPLHF
TGCGCCAGCAGCCAAGAATTCACAGGGGATAATTCACCCCTCCACTTT
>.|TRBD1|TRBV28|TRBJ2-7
CASSLDRGLYEQYF
TGTGCCAGCAGTTTGGACAGGGGGCTCTACGAGCAGTACTTC
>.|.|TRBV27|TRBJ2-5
CASSFGVLETQYF
TGTGCCAGCAGTTTTGGGGTATTGGAGACCCAGTACTTC
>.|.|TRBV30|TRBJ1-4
CAWRLGRGVGPEELFF
TGTGCCTGGAGGCTCGGCAGGGGCGTAGGACCCGAAGAACTGTTTTTT
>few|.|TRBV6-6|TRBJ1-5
CARLGHGSQPQHF
TGTGCCCGTTTGGGACATGGGTCTCAGCCCCAGCATTTT
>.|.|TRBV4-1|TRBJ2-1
CASSRVGNEQFF
TGCGCCAGCAGCCGGGTGGGCAATGAGCAGTTCTTC
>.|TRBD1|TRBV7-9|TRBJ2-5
CASSRDRVEETQYF
TGTGCCAGCAGCCGCGACAGGGTAGAAGAGACCCAGTACTTC
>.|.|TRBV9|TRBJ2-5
CASSVDQETQYF
TGTGCCAGCAGCGTAGATCAAGAGACCCAGTACTTC
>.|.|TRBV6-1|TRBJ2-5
CASSESPRETQYF
TGTGCCAGCAGTGAGAGCCCAAGGGAGACCCAGTACTTC
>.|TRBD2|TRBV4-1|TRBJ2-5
CASSQGTSGRIAETQYF
TGCGCCAGCAGCCAGGGGACTAGCGGGAGAATTGCTGAGACCCAGTACTTC
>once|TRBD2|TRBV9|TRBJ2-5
CASSGDTSGGAETQYF
TGTGCCAGCAGCGGTGACACGAGCGGGGGGGCAGAGACCCAGTACTTC
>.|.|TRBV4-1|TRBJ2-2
CASSPAAAGELFF
TGCGCCAGCAGTCCGGCTGCTGCCGGGGAGCTGTTTTTT
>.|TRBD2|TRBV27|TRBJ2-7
CASWGGISYEQYF
TGTGCCAGCTGGGGGGGGATCTCCTACGAGCAGTACTTC
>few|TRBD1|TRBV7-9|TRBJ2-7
CASSDRTGYEQYF
TGTGCCAGCAGCGACCGGACAGGGTACGAGCAGTACTTC